These T cell receptor beta chains were read from a single sample in a study of a mutant IDH1 vaccine in newly diagnosed glioma. These receptors' antigens are unknown. Clones were sequenced by immunoSEQ multiplex PCR, and TCRdb holds only the in-frame ones, with some missing. The sample records tens of thousands of clones, more than 75% being singletons. Here the sequenced sample was PBMCs, taken from a glioma patient whose treatment included an IDH1 peptide vaccine. These receptors originate from a woman in her thirties or forties with glioma. The CDR3 runs from the conserved cysteine through the conserved F or W. D genes are given only for firm matches. A clone size is listed for some rows: how often the clone was seen (once, few, many), or a class if it is expanded.

>TRBD2|TRBJ2-7|TRBV11-2|-
TGTGCCAGCAGCTCGATGGGACTAGCGGGATGGATATGGGACGACGAGCAGTACTTC
CASSSMGLAGWIWDDEQYF
>-|TRBJ1-2|TRBV11-2|once
TGTGCCAGCAGCTCCAGGGGCTACGGCTACACCTTC
CASSSRGYGYTF
>-|TRBJ1-2|TRBV10-3|once
TGTGCCATCCGAGGGGGGATTAGGCAGGTAGCTAACTATGGCTACACCTTC
CAIRGGIRQVANYGYTF
>TRBD1|TRBJ1-2|TRBV5-6|-
TGTGCCAGCAGCTTGGGGGACAGCCTGGGCTACACCTTC
CASSLGDSLGYTF
>TRBD1|TRBJ1-1|TRBV5-6|-
TGTGCCAGCAGCTTCGACAGGGGCCCTATCATGAACACTGAAGCTTTCTTT
CASSFDRGPIMNTEAFF
>TRBD2|TRBJ2-1|TRBV7-3|-
TGTGCCAGCAGCTTAAGCGGGGGAGACAGTTCTTACAATGAGCAGTTCTTC
CASSLSGGDSSYNEQFF
>TRBD1|TRBJ1-2|TRBV7-2|-
TGTGCCAGCAGCTTATACCGAGGGGGCATAAACTATGGCTACACCTTC
CASSLYRGGINYGYTF
>TRBD2|TRBJ2-7|TRBV6-1|-
TGTGCCAGCAGGCGGGAGTGGTACGAGCAGTACTTC
CASRREWYEQYF
>TRBD1|TRBJ2-1|TRBV7-7|-
TGTGCTAGCAGCCCAAGTCCCGGGACAGGTTTTAATGAGCAGTTCTTC
CASSPSPGTGFNEQFF
>-|TRBJ1-2|TRBV4-3|-
TGCGCCAGCAGCCAAGACGTCAGTCTTAACTATGGCTACACCTTC
CASSQDVSLNYGYTF
>TRBD2|TRBJ2-2|TRBV5-1|-
TGCGCCAGCAGCTTGACTAGCGGGACCCTCACCGGGGAGCTGTTTTTT
CASSLTSGTLTGELFF
>-|TRBJ2-5|TRBV4-3|-
TGCGCCAGCAGCCTAACGCTTCCCGAAGAGACCCAGTACTTC
CASSLTLPEETQYF
>-|TRBJ2-2|TRBV2|-
TGTGCCAGCAGGCCCAGGGGACTAAACACCGGGGAGCTGTTTTTT
CASRPRGLNTGELFF
>-|TRBJ1-1|TRBV2|once
TGTGCCAGCAGTCAACAGGAGACGAACACTGAAGCTTTCTTT
CASSQQETNTEAFF
>-|TRBJ2-5|TRBV5-6|once
TGTGCCAGCAGTCCTAAGCGGGGAGGGGGAGAGACCCAGTACTTC
CASSPKRGGGETQYF
>TRBD2|TRBJ2-7|TRBV4-1|-
TGCGCCAGCAGCCAAGTTAATAGCGGGAATATCGACGAGCAGTACTTC
CASSQVNSGNIDEQYF
>TRBD1|TRBJ2-3|TRBV4-3|-
TGCGCCAGCAGCAGTCCGGGACAGACGGGCCGAGATACGCAGTATTTT
CASSSPGQTGRDTQYF
>-|TRBJ2-7|TRBV29-1|-
TGCAGCGTTGTTCGCGAGCCCTCCTACGAGCAGTACTTC
CSVVREPSYEQYF
>-|TRBJ2-3|TRBV28|-
TGTGCCAGCAGACAGGGACCGGCCACAGATACGCAGTATTTT
CASRQGPATDTQYF
>-|TRBJ1-1|TRBV19|-
TGTGCCACCACCCCGGTGGCCTACACTGAAGCTTTCTTT
CATTPVAYTEAFF
>TRBD1|TRBJ1-2|TRBV19|-
TGTGCCAGTAGTATTCTGGCAGGGGGCTATGGCTACACCTTC
CASSILAGGYGYTF
>TRBD2|TRBJ2-7|TRBV4-3|-
TGCGCCAGCAGCCAAAATCTAGCGGGGGGCCCATCCTACGAGCAGTACTTC
CASSQNLAGGPSYEQYF